The clone carrying this T cell receptor beta chain has at least ten counts. TCRdb re-called the reads with MiXCR, one entry per CDR3 protein. Of roughly 5,800 distinct CDR3 sequences in the sample, over 9% were seen once. Looked up from germline, CDR1 is ENHRY and CDR2 is SYGVKD. This CDR3 region has 15 residues. After removal of 4 bases from V and 3 bases from J, the junction contained 7 bases not matched to a gene. This TCR was recovered from a human donor with rheumatoid arthritis. The sample consisted of CD4+ T cells from synovial fluid. V is TRBV10-3 and J is TRBJ2-7; 9 nucleotides match TRBD1. CDR3 nucleotide sequence: TGTGCCATCAGTGGAGGACAGGGGATCGGCTACGAGCAGTACTTC. As protein: CAISGGQGIGYEQYF.